The rows below give T cell receptor beta chains drawn from one sample of a study of T cell repertoires in cytomegalovirus infection. Using its own MiXCR run on the reads, TCRdb lists one record per CDR3 protein. The profile shows 200,000 to 250,000 distinct CDR3 sequences, approximately 24% of them singletons. Sequencing input: CD8+ T cells from PBMCs. The receptors were gathered from a human donor in good health (CMV status not recorded). Some clones in this sample may be carry-over from other donors' samples. The CDR3 runs from the conserved cysteine through the conserved F or W. A D gene is named only where the DNA matches it firmly. Clone size, where shown, is once, few, many, or a class for clones that have expanded.

>TRBD1|TRBV28|few|TRBJ1-4
TGTGCCAGCAGTTACGGACAGGGTAGTAATGAAAAACTGTTTTTT
CASSYGQGSNEKLFF
>NA|TRBV20-1|few|TRBJ2-7
TGCAGTGCTGAAGGCTCAGGGTTAAACGAGCAGTACTTC
CSAEGSGLNEQYF
>NA|TRBV7-9|NA|TRBJ2-7
TGTGCCAGCAGCACCCACCGGAGGGGGTTTACTACCTACGAGCAGTACTTC
CASSTHRRGFTTYEQYF
>TRBD1|TRBV10-2|NA|TRBJ2-7
TGCGCCAGCAGTGAGTCCAGGACAGGGTCCTACGAGCAGTACTTC
CASSESRTGSYEQYF
>NA|TRBV7-9|NA|TRBJ2-1
TGTGCCAGCAGCTTACGACTAGGCCGAGAGCAGTTCTTC
CASSLRLGREQFF
>NA|TRBV2|NA|TRBJ1-5
TGTGCCAGCAGTGTGGGGATAACTGTGGGTGAGAGCAATCAGCCCCATCATTTT
CASSVGITVGESNQPHHF
>NA|TRBV7-9|NA|TRBJ2-7
TGTGCCAGCAGCCCTTCATCTACAATCGGATCCTACGAGCAGTACTTC
CASSPSSTIGSYEQYF
>TRBD2|TRBV24-1|NA|TRBJ2-1
TGTGCCACCAGTGATTCCGGACTAGCGGGGGGTCCTTTCTCCTACAATGAGCAGTTCTTC
CATSDSGLAGGPFSYNEQFF
>NA|TRBV2|few|TRBJ2-1
TGTGCCAGCAGTGAAGGTGACATCGACAATGAGCAGTTCTTC
CASSEGDIDNEQFF
>NA|TRBV7-9|few|TRBJ2-7
TGTGCCAGCAGCCGCCCACTGAACGAGCAGTACTTC
CASSRPLNEQYF